The rows below give T cell receptor beta chains drawn from one sample of a study of blood T cells in healthy people across ages. In TCRdb, the 5' RACE reads were re-called with MiXCR into one record per CDR3 protein. The sample has hundreds of thousands of distinct CDR3 sequences, around 21% seen once; the top ten hold roughly 3.9%. Sequenced: blood. Receptor source: a man between 65 and 80 years old in good health. Each CDR3 is given with its conserved first and last residue. Each record gives: clone size, V gene, D gene, J gene, CDR3 DNA, CDR3 protein. A D gene is named only where the DNA matches it firmly. Clone size is shown for a subset of rows, as once, few, many or a class of expanded clone.

-	TRBV7-2	TRBD2	TRBJ2-3	TGTGCCAGCAGCCGGATTACCGGGACTAGCAACGATACGCAGTATTTT	CASSRITGTSNDTQYF
-	TRBV20-1	-	TRBJ2-7	TGCAGTGCTAGCCTGGCGTCCACCGAGCAGTACTTC	CSASLASTEQYF
-	TRBV20-1	-	TRBJ1-2	TGCAGTGCTAGAGATCTGAGGGATGGCTACACCTTC	CSARDLRDGYTF
-	TRBV12-3/TRBV12-4	-	TRBJ2-7	TGTGCCAGTCGGGGTAGCGGATTCTACGAGCAGTACTTC	CASRGSGFYEQYF
few	TRBV9	-	TRBJ2-1	TGTGCCAGCAGCGTAGGCGGGACCTCCTACAATGAGCAGTTCTTC	CASSVGGTSYNEQFF
few	TRBV4-1	-	TRBJ2-1	TGCGCCAGCAGCCACGGAGGTGATGAGCAGTTCTTC	CASSHGGDEQFF
few	TRBV5-5	TRBD2	TRBJ2-7	TGTGCCAGCAGCCAGGATTGGCGGGAGCGGTACGAGCAGTACTTC	CASSQDWRERYEQYF
few	TRBV29-1	-	TRBJ2-7	TGCAGCGTTGATTCCCACTACGAGCAGTACTTC	CSVDSHYEQYF
-	TRBV28	-	TRBJ2-3	TGTGCCAGCAGGATGGACCGGGAAAATACGCAGTATTTT	CASRMDRENTQYF
few	TRBV2	TRBD1	TRBJ2-7	TGTGCCAGCAGTGAACAGGGGGCGCGCTACGAGCAGTACTTC	CASSEQGARYEQYF
-	TRBV5-1	TRBD1	TRBJ1-6	TGCGCCAGCAGCCCGACAGGGCAGAATTCACCCCTCCACTTT	CASSPTGQNSPLHF
-	TRBV6-2/TRBV6-3	-	TRBJ2-4	TGTGCCAGCAGTTACAGTCTGCGGGACCATCTAGCCAAAAACATTCAGTACTTC	CASSYSLRDHLAKNIQYF
many	TRBV11-1	-	TRBJ2-5	TGTGCCAGCAGCCCACCTTACCTCCAAGAGACCCAGTACTTC	CASSPPYLQETQYF
few	TRBV29-1	TRBD1	TRBJ2-1	TGCAGCGTTGACGGCACCGGCTGGAGTGACAGGGATCGCTACAATGAGCAGTTCTTC	CSVDGTGWSDRDRYNEQFF
few	TRBV11-2	TRBD2	TRBJ2-5	TGTGCCAGCAGCTCCTCGACTAGCGGGGACTACCAAGAGACCCAGTACTTC	CASSSSTSGDYQETQYF
-	TRBV2	-	TRBJ2-1	TGTGCCAGCAGTGGGCAGGAGTTGAACAATGAGCAGTTCTTC	CASSGQELNNEQFF
few	TRBV4-1	TRBD2	TRBJ2-3	TGCGCCAGCAGCCGAACCCAGGGACTAGCGAACTTGGATACGCAGTATTTT	CASSRTQGLANLDTQYF
few	TRBV7-6	TRBD2	TRBJ2-5	TGTGCCAGCAGTCCTGGGGTAGCGGGAGAAGAGACCCAGTACTTC	CASSPGVAGEETQYF
few	TRBV5-6	TRBD2	TRBJ2-3	TGTGCCAGCAGCTTGGCTGGACGGGTGGCTAGCGGGAGCGATACGCAGTATTTT	CASSLAGRVASGSDTQYF
-	TRBV2	TRBD2	TRBJ2-7	TGTGCCAGCAGTGAAAATAGCGGGAGCGAGCAGTACTTC	CASSENSGSEQYF
once	TRBV20-1	TRBD2	TRBJ2-7	TGCAGTGCAAAGGGACTAGCGAATGCCTACGAGCAGTACTTC	CSAKGLANAYEQYF
few	TRBV7-9	-	TRBJ2-3	TGTGCCAGCAGCGCAAATAGCGTTTCCACAGATACGCAGTATTTT	CASSANSVSTDTQYF
few	TRBV25-1	TRBD2	TRBJ2-3	TGTGCCAGCAGTGCCGAGACTAGCTGGAGCACAGATACGCAGTATTTT	CASSAETSWSTDTQYF
-	TRBV12-3/TRBV12-4	TRBD2	TRBJ2-1	TGTGCCAGTACCGGGACTAGCGTAATCAATGAGCAGTTCTTC	CASTGTSVINEQFF
-	TRBV10-1	TRBD2	TRBJ2-1	TGCGCCAGCAGCTTTGAATGGCAAGCGGGGGGAGCTGAGCAGTTCTTC	CASSFEWQAGGAEQFF
few	TRBV5-1	TRBD1	TRBJ1-1	TGCGCCAGCAGCACCACCGGGACAGGTGAAGCTTTCTTT	CASSTTGTGEAFF
-	TRBV19	TRBD2	TRBJ2-2	TGTGCCAGTAGTACCCTCTTTGTAGCGGGAGGGCCCGGGGAGCTGTTTTTT	CASSTLFVAGGPGELFF
-	TRBV5-1	TRBD2	TRBJ2-3	TGCGCCAGCAGCTTGGTTAGCGGGAGACTCGGAGATACGCAGTATTTT	CASSLVSGRLGDTQYF
-	TRBV28	-	TRBJ2-7	TGTGCCAGCAGTTTCAGACAGGGTGGAGGGGCCTACGAGCAGTACTTC	CASSFRQGGGAYEQYF
-	TRBV5-5	-	TRBJ2-1	TGTGCCGGCAGCTTGGAGGCCCAGGGATGGTCCTACAATGAGCAGTTCTTC	CAGSLEAQGWSYNEQFF
-	TRBV11-3	-	TRBJ1-1	TGTGCCAGCAGCTTAATCCACGTGTCAGCTGGTGAAGCTTTCTTT	CASSLIHVSAGEAFF
-	TRBV4-1	TRBD1	TRBJ2-5	TGCGCCAGCAGCCAAGCACAGGGGCAACAAGAGACCCAGTACTTC	CASSQAQGQQETQYF
-	TRBV12-3/TRBV12-4	TRBD2	TRBJ2-1	TGTGCCAGCAGCCGACTAGCGGGAACTAACAATGAGCAGTTCTTC	CASSRLAGTNNEQFF
few	TRBV7-9	-	TRBJ1-6	TGTGCCAGCAGCTTAGAGGATTCACCCCTCCACTTT	CASSLEDSPLHF
few	TRBV20-1	TRBD2	TRBJ2-7	TGCAGTGCTATTGGACTAGCGGGTAGCTACGAGCAGTACTTC	CSAIGLAGSYEQYF
many	TRBV12-3/TRBV12-4	TRBD2	TRBJ2-2	TGTGCCAGCAGTTTAGGACTAGCGGGAGAGAGCGGGGAGCTGTTTTTT	CASSLGLAGESGELFF
-	TRBV10-3	TRBD1	TRBJ2-7	TGTGCCATCAGTAGTACAGGGGCCGAGCAGTACTTC	CAISSTGAEQYF
few	TRBV23-1	-	TRBJ2-5	TGCGCCAGCAGTCAATCGGGGCGGTCAGAACAAGAGACCCAGTACTTC	CASSQSGRSEQETQYF
-	TRBV18	TRBD1	TRBJ1-1	TGTGCCAGCTCACCAAGGACAGGGTTCGCTTTCTTT	CASSPRTGFAFF
-	TRBV2	-	TRBJ2-7	TGTGCAAGCAGTGAATTGCAGGGGAGCGGCGAGCAGTACTTC	CASSELQGSGEQYF
many	TRBV28	TRBD1	TRBJ2-1	TGTGCCAGCAGGTCCCCCGGGACAGAGGCCAATGAGCAGTTCTTC	CASRSPGTEANEQFF
-	TRBV7-6	-	TRBJ2-6	TGTGCCAGCAGCCCCTCTCTAGTGCGATCTGGGGCCAACGTCCTGACTTTC	CASSPSLVRSGANVLTF
-	TRBV6-2/TRBV6-3	-	TRBJ2-2	TGTGCCAGCAGTTACATTGGTATCGGGGAGCTGTTTTTT	CASSYIGIGELFF
-	TRBV20-1	TRBD1	TRBJ2-7	TGCAGTGTCCCGGACAGGGCCCCTCTCTACGAGCAGTACTTC	CSVPDRAPLYEQYF
few	TRBV14	-	TRBJ2-2	TGTGCCAGCAGCCAAGGGGTGACAAGAAACACCGGGGAGCTGTTTTTT	CASSQGVTRNTGELFF
-	TRBV20-1	-	TRBJ1-1	TGCAGTGCTAGATCACCCGGGACGAACACTGAAGCTTTCTTT	CSARSPGTNTEAFF
-	TRBV28	TRBD2	TRBJ2-1	TGTGCCAGCAGTATACTAGCGGGAGGTAGGGGGAATGAGCAGTTCTTC	CASSILAGGRGNEQFF
-	TRBV7-8	-	TRBJ1-1	TGTGCCAGCAGCTTAGAGGTGGATAATGAAGCTTTCTTT	CASSLEVDNEAFF
-	TRBV9	-	TRBJ2-6	TGTGCCAGCAGCGATGGGACTGGGGCCAACGTCCTGACTTTC	CASSDGTGANVLTF
many	TRBV7-2	-	TRBJ2-5	TGTGCCAGCAGCTCCCCGGGCGTACAGACCCAGTACTTC	CASSSPGVQTQYF
few	TRBV3-1	-	TRBJ1-2	TGTGCCAGCAGCCAAGGGACAAATGGCTACACCTTC	CASSQGTNGYTF